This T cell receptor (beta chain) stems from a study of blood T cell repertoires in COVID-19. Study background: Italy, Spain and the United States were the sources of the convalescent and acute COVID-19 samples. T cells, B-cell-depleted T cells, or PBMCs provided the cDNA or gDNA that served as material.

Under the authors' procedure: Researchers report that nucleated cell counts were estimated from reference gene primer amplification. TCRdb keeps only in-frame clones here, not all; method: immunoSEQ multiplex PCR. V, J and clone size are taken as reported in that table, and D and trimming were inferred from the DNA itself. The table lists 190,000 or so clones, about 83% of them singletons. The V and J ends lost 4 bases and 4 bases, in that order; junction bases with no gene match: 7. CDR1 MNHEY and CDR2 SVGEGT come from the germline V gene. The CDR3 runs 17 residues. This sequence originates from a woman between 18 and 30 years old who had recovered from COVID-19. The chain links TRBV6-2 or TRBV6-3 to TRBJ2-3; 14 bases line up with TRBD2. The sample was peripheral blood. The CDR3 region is CASSSTSGGAGADTQYF. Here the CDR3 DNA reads TGTGCCAGCAGTTCGACTAGCGGGGGGGCAGGGGCAGATACGCAGTATTTT.